These T cell receptor beta chains were read from a single sample in a study of PD-1 blockade in classical Hodgkin lymphoma. Some clones are missing from TCRdb's copy, which holds only in-frame ones; the method was immunoSEQ multiplex PCR. In the table there are around 13,000 clones, about 88% of which are singletons. Source: CD4+ T cells from blood, taken before the fourth cycle of nivolumab. These receptors all stem from a human donor with classical Hodgkin lymphoma. CDR3s include the opening cysteine and the closing phenylalanine or tryptophan. Fields, in order: J gene, D gene, V gene, clone size, CDR3 protein, CDR3 DNA. A D gene is named only where the DNA matches it firmly. Clone size is not always given. Where it is, it says once, few, many or a class for expanded clones.

TRBJ2-1	NA	TRBV6-6	once	CASTPQGGNEQFF	TGTGCCAGCACCCCCCAGGGGGGCAATGAGCAGTTCTTC
TRBJ1-2	NA	TRBV5-8	NA	CASSFGGINYGYTF	TGTGCCAGCAGCTTTGGGGGGATTAACTATGGCTACACCTTC
TRBJ2-5	TRBD1	TRBV4-1	NA	CASSQVTGGFLETQYF	TGCGCCAGCAGCCAAGTAACAGGGGGCTTTCTCGAGACCCAGTACTTC
TRBJ1-2	NA	TRBV4-1	NA	CASSQTTGTVYGYTF	TGCGCCAGCAGCCAAACCACAGGGACCGTCTATGGCTACACCTTC
TRBJ2-3	NA	TRBV7-2	NA	CASSSRKGTDTQYF	TGTGCCAGCAGCTCCCGGAAGGGCACAGATACGCAGTATTTT
TRBJ2-3	TRBD2	TRBV19	NA	CASSPPRLAQGTDTQYF	TGTGCCAGTAGCCCCCCTCGACTAGCCCAGGGCACAGATACGCAGTATTTT
TRBJ1-2	NA	TRBV2	NA	CASSSDGVGGYTF	TGTGCCAGCAGCTCGGACGGGGTTGGTGGCTACACCTTC
TRBJ1-5	NA	TRBV10-2	few	CASALGGQPQHF	TGCGCCAGCGCCTTAGGGGGTCAGCCCCAGCATTTT
TRBJ2-5	TRBD1	TRBV19	NA	CASSRTGTDEETQYF	TGTGCCAGTAGTCGAACCGGGACAGACGAAGAGACCCAGTACTTC
TRBJ2-1	TRBD2	TRBV5-4	NA	CASSRTSGGFSYNEQFF	TGTGCCAGCAGCCGTACTAGCGGGGGGTTCTCCTACAATGAGCAGTTCTTC
TRBJ2-4	TRBD1	TRBV28	NA	CASSFPSRDRVPPRRKNIQYF	TGTGCCAGCAGTTTCCCCTCCAGGGACAGGGTGCCCCCGAGACGCAAAAACATTCAGTACTTC
TRBJ2-1	NA	TRBV28	NA	CASHYVGRGYNEQFF	TGTGCCAGCCATTATGTGGGACGGGGGTACAATGAGCAGTTCTTC
TRBJ2-2	NA	TRBV28	NA	CASTLGPSKWPGELFF	TGTGCCAGCACCTTGGGGCCTTCAAAATGGCCCGGGGAGCTGTTTTTT
TRBJ2-7	NA	TRBV7-2	NA	CASSFIQAYEQYF	TGTGCCAGCAGCTTCATCCAGGCCTACGAGCAGTACTTC
TRBJ2-1	NA	TRBV25-1	NA	CASSDPRGPSEQFF	TGTGCCAGCAGTGACCCCCGAGGGCCTAGTGAGCAGTTCTTC
TRBJ2-3	NA	TRBV7-4	NA	CASSPTVGTQYF	TGTGCCAGCAGCCCTACAGTTGGTACGCAGTATTTT
TRBJ2-6	TRBD1	TRBV29-1	NA	CSVGGTGTGANVLTF	TGCAGCGTTGGTGGGACAGGGACTGGGGCCAACGTCCTGACTTTC
TRBJ1-1	NA	TRBV15	NA	CATSRDMSSGVF	TGTGCCACCAGCAGAGATATGTCATCCGGAGTCTTT
TRBJ1-5	TRBD1	TRBV10-3	NA	CAISVTGGNQPQHF	TGTGCCATCAGCGTGACAGGGGGAAATCAGCCCCAGCATTTT
TRBJ2-7	NA	TRBV7-2	NA	CASSSSGASSYEQYF	TGTGCCAGCAGCTCCAGTGGTGCTAGCTCCTACGAGCAGTACTTC
TRBJ1-6	NA	TRBV9	NA	CASSARAGSLGSPLHF	TGTGCCAGCAGCGCCCGGGCCGGCAGCCTGGGTTCACCCCTCCACTTT
TRBJ2-7	NA	TRBV13	NA	CASSPWGLLTYEQYF	TGTGCCAGCAGCCCCTGGGGGCTTCTTACCTACGAGCAGTACTTC
TRBJ2-2	NA	TRBV11-3	NA	CASSLYDLGELFF	TGTGCCAGCAGCTTATATGACCTCGGGGAGCTGTTTTTT
TRBJ1-4	NA	TRBV4-1	NA	CASSLQLVGGSEKLFF	TGCGCCAGCAGCCTACAGCTAGTCGGTGGGAGTGAAAAACTGTTTTTT
TRBJ1-1	NA	TRBV9	once	CASSPRQESTEAFF	TGTGCCAGCAGCCCCAGACAGGAATCCACTGAAGCTTTCTTT
TRBJ1-1	NA	TRBV4-2	once	CASSFDIMNTEAFF	TGTGCCAGCAGCTTTGACATCATGAACACTGAAGCTTTCTTT
TRBJ2-7	NA	TRBV9	NA	CASSVDSDEQYF	TGTGCCAGCAGCGTAGACTCCGACGAGCAGTACTTC
TRBJ2-2	NA	TRBV9	NA	CASSPPGRRVTGELFF	TGTGCCAGCAGCCCCCCAGGCCGGCGGGTCACCGGGGAGCTGTTTTTT
TRBJ2-5	TRBD2	TRBV15	NA	CATSRGSSGGVETQYF	TGTGCCACCAGCAGAGGTTCTAGCGGGGGGGTAGAGACCCAGTACTTC
TRBJ2-1	NA	TRBV6-6	NA	CASTKGLVGPNEQFF	TGTGCCAGCACTAAAGGGCTAGTGGGACCCAATGAGCAGTTCTTC
TRBJ2-3	TRBD2	TRBV5-1	NA	CASRAGRTSGILTDTQYF	TGCGCCAGCAGAGCAGGGCGGACTAGCGGAATTCTCACAGATACGCAGTATTTT
TRBJ1-2	NA	TRBV2	NA	CASGREPYDGYTF	TGTGCCAGCGGAAGGGAACCGTACGATGGCTACACCTTC
TRBJ2-7	NA	TRBV6-6	NA	CASSPGYGYEQYF	TGTGCCAGCAGCCCAGGGTACGGCTACGAGCAGTACTTC
TRBJ1-2	NA	TRBV5-1	NA	CASSFGDNLQRYTF	TGCGCCAGCAGCTTTGGAGACAATCTCCAACGCTACACCTTC
TRBJ1-5	NA	TRBV7-2	NA	CASSFPRPPSHQPQHF	TGTGCCAGCAGCTTCCCGCGACCCCCGAGCCATCAGCCCCAGCATTTT
TRBJ2-2	NA	TRBV11-3	NA	CASSQTAGELFF	TGTGCCAGCAGCCAAACGGCCGGGGAGCTGTTTTTT
TRBJ2-2	TRBD2	TRBV5-1	NA	CASSPQGLAGALHTGELFF	TGCGCCAGCAGCCCCCAAGGACTAGCGGGGGCCCTCCACACCGGGGAGCTGTTTTTT
TRBJ1-5	NA	TRBV10-3	medium-sized	CAINPDSNQPQHF	TGTGCCATCAACCCGGACAGCAATCAGCCCCAGCATTTT
TRBJ2-1	TRBD2	TRBV27	NA	CASNPSGRALNEQFF	TGTGCCAGCAACCCTAGCGGGAGGGCCCTGAATGAGCAGTTCTTC
TRBJ1-3	NA	TRBV30	NA	CARSSGNTIYF	TGTGCCCGTTCCTCTGGAAACACCATATATTTT
TRBJ1-3	NA	TRBV7-6	NA	CASSLGAASGNTIYF	TGTGCCAGCAGCTTAGGGGCAGCCTCTGGAAACACCATATATTTT
TRBJ1-3	TRBD1	TRBV11-2	NA	CASSPNSWGGQGNTIYF	TGTGCCAGCAGCCCTAATTCATGGGGGGGACAGGGAAACACCATATATTTT
TRBJ1-1	NA	TRBV28	medium-sized	CASTTSLGAGAFF	TGTGCCAGCACCACTTCGCTGGGGGCGGGGGCTTTCTTT
TRBJ2-3	NA	TRBV7-8	NA	CASSPPRISTDTQYF	TGTGCCAGCAGCCCCCCCCGCATCAGCACAGATACGCAGTATTTT
TRBJ2-7	NA	TRBV19	NA	CASTPKGDGSSYEQYF	TGTGCCAGTACCCCGAAGGGGGACGGAAGCTCCTACGAGCAGTACTTC
TRBJ1-4	NA	TRBV5-4	NA	CASSLGTGANEKLFF	TGTGCCAGCAGCTTGGGAACGGGGGCTAATGAAAAACTGTTTTTT
TRBJ2-5	TRBD2	TRBV4-2	NA	CASSQVAGGQETQYF	TGTGCCAGCAGCCAAGTAGCGGGAGGCCAAGAGACCCAGTACTTC
TRBJ2-7	TRBD1	TRBV9	NA	CASSGQGEGFYEQYF	TGTGCCAGCAGCGGACAGGGGGAGGGGTTCTACGAGCAGTACTTC
TRBJ1-1	TRBD1	TRBV5-1	NA	CASSSAGRTGDTEAFF	TGCGCCAGCAGCTCGGCAGGCAGGACAGGGGACACTGAAGCTTTCTTT
TRBJ2-7	NA	TRBV28	NA	CASGNRVPYEQYF	TGTGCCAGCGGCAACCGGGTACCCTACGAGCAGTACTTC
TRBJ2-3	NA	TRBV7-2	NA	CASSLRTDSTDTQYF	TGTGCCAGCAGCCTACGTACAGATAGCACAGATACGCAGTATTTT
TRBJ1-2	TRBD1	TRBV7-2	NA	CASSSRQGPFGEGYTF	TGTGCCAGCAGCTCCCGACAGGGGCCTTTTGGGGAAGGCTACACCTTC
TRBJ1-3	TRBD1	TRBV6-1	NA	CASLRDSSGNTIYF	TGTGCCAGCCTCCGGGACAGCTCTGGAAACACCATATATTTT
TRBJ2-1	NA	TRBV27	NA	CASNLQGAYNEQFF	TGTGCCAGCAATCTCCAAGGGGCCTACAATGAGCAGTTCTTC
TRBJ2-5	NA	TRBV5-1	NA	CASMGDGVWETQYF	TGCGCCAGCATGGGTGACGGGGTGTGGGAGACCCAGTACTTC
TRBJ2-7	TRBD2	TRBV4-3	NA	CASSQDQLAGALEQYF	TGCGCCAGCAGCCAAGATCAACTAGCGGGGGCCCTCGAGCAGTACTTC
TRBJ2-3	NA	TRBV25-1	NA	CASSPDLTPTDTQYF	TGTGCCAGCAGTCCCGATTTAACTCCCACAGATACGCAGTATTTT
TRBJ1-1	TRBD1	TRBV5-6	NA	CASSQSLGQGAFF	TGTGCCAGCAGCCAAAGCCTGGGACAGGGGGCTTTCTTT
TRBJ2-5	NA	TRBV4-1	NA	CASGLETQYF	TGCGCCAGCGGTCTGGAGACCCAGTACTTC